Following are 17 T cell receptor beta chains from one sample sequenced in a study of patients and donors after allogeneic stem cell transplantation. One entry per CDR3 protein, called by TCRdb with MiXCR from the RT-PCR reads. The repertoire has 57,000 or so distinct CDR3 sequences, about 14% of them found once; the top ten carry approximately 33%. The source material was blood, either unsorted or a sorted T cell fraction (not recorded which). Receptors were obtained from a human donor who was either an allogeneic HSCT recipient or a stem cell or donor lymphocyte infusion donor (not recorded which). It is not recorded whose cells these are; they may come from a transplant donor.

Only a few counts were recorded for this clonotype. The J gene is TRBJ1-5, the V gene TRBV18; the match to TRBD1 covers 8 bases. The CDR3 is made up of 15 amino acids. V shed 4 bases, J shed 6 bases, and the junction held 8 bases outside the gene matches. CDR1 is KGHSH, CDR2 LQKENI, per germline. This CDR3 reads CASSLRQGTGQPQHF. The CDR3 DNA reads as TGTGCCAGCTCACTACGACAGGGGACGGGTCAGCCCCAGCATTTT.

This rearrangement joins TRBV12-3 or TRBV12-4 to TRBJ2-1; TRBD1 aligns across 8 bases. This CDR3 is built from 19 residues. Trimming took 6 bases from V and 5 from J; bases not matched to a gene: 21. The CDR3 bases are TGTGCCAGCAGCTCCGAGGATATAGTGGCAGGGGGCAGGAACAATGAGCAGTTCTTC. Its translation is CASSSEDIVAGGRNNEQFF.

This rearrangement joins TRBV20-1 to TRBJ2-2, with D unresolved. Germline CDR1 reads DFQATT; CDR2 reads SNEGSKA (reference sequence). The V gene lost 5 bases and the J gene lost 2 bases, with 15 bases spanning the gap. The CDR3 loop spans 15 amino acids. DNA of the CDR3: TGCAGTGCTTGGTCGCGATGGTCCAACACCGGGGAGCTGTTTTTT. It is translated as CSAWSRWSNTGELFF.

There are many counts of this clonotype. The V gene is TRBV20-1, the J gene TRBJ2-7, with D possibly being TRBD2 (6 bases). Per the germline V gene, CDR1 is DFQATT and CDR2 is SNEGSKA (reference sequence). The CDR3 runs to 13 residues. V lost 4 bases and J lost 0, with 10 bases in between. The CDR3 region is CSATGGSSYEQYF. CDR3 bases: TGCAGTGCTACTGGAGGGAGCTCCTACGAGCAGTACTTC.

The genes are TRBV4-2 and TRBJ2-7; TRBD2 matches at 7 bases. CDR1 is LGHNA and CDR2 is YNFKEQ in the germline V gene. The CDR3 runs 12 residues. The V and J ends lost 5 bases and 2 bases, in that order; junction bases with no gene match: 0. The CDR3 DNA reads TGTGCCAGCAGCGGGGGGGCCTACGAGCAGTACTTC. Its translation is CASSGGAYEQYF.

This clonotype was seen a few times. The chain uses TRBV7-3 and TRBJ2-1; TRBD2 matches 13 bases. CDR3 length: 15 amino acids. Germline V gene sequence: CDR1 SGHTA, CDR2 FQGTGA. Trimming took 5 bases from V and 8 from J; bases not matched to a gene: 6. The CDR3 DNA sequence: TGTGCCAGCAGCCTACTAGCGGGAGGGAGGGATGAGCAGTTCTTC. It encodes CASSLLAGGRDEQFF. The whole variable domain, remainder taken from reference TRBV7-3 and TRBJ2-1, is GAGVSQTPSNKVTEKGKYVELRCDPISGHTALYWYRQSLGQGPEFLIYFQGTGAADDSGLPNDRFFAVRPEGSVSTLKIQRTERGDSAVYLCASSLLAGGRDEQFFGPGTRLTVL.

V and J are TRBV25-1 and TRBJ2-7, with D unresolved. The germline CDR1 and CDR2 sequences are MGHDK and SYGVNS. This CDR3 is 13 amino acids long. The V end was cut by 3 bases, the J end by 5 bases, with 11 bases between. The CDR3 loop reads CASSEPGAHEQYF. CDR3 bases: TGTGCCAGCAGTGAGCCCGGAGCCCACGAGCAGTACTTC.

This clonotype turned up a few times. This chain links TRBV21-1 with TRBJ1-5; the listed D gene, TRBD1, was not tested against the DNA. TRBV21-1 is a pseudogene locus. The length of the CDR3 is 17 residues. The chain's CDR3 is CASSKNGGSEGNQPQHF. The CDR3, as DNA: TGTGCCAGCAGCAAAAATGGGGGGTCCGAGGGCAATCAGCCCCAGCATTTT.

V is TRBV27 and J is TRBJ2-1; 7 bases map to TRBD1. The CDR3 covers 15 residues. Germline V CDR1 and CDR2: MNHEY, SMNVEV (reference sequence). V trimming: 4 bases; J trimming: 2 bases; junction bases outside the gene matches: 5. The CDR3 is CASSSTGAAYNEQFF. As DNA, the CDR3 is TGTGCCAGCAGTTCAACAGGGGCGGCCTACAATGAGCAGTTCTTC.

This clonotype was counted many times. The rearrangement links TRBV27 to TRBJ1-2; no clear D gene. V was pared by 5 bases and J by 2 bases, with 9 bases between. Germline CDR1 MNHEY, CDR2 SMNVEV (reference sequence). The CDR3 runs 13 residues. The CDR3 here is CASSLDGNYGYTF. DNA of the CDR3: TGTGCCAGCAGTCTGGATGGAAACTATGGCTACACCTTC.

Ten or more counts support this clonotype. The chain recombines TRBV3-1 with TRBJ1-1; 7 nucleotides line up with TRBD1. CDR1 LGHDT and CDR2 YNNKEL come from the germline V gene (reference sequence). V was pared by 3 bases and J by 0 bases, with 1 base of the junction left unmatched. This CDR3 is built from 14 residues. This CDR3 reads CASSQGQLNTEAFF. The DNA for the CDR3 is TGTGCCAGCAGCCAGGGACAGCTGAACACTGAAGCTTTCTTT.

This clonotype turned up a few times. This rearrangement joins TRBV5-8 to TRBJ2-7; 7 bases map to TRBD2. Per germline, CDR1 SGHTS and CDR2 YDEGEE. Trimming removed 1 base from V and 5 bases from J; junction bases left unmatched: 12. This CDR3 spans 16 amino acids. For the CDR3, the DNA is TGTGCCAGCAGCTTGATAAGGTGGGGAGGGGTAGACGAGCAGTACTTC. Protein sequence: CASSLIRWGGVDEQYF. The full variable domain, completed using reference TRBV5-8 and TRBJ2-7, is EAGVTQSPTHLIKTRGQQATLRCSPISGHTSVYWYQQALGLGLQFLLWYDEGEERNRGNFPPRFSGRQFPNYSSELNVNALELEDSALYLCASSLIRWGGVDEQYFGPGTRLTVT.

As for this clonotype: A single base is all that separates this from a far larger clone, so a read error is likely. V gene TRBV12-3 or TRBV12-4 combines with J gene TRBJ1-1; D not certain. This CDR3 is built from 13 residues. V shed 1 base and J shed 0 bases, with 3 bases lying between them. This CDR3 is CASSLELNTEAFF. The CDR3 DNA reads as TGTGCCAGCAGTTTAGAGTTGAACACTGAAGCTTTCTTT.

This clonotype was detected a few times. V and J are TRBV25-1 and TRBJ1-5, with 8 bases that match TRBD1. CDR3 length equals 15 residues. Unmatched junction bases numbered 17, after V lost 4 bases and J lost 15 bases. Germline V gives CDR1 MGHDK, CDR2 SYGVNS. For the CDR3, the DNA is TGTGCCAGCAGTGGGGGACAGGAGGACAACCAGGGCCTGCATTTT. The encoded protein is CASSGGQEDNQGLHF.

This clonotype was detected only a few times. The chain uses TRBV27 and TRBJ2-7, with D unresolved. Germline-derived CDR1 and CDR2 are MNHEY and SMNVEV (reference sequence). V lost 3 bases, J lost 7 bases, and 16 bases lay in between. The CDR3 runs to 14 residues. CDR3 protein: CASSLIARSEEQYF. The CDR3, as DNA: TGTGCCAGCAGTTTGATAGCACGGTCCGAAGAGCAGTACTTC.

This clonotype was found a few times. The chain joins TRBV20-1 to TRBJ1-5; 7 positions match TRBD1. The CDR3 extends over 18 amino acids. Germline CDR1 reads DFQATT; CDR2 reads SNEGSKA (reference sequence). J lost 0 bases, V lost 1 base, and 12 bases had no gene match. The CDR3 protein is CSARVDREGSYSNQPQHF. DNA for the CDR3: TGCAGTGCTAGAGTCGACAGGGAAGGTTCCTATAGCAATCAGCCCCAGCATTTT.

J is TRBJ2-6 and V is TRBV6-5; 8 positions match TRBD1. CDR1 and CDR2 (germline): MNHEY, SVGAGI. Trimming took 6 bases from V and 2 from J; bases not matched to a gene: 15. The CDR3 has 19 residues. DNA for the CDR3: TGTGCCAGCAGCCGAATTGCGTATGGGACAGGAACTGGGGCCAACGTCCTGACTTTC. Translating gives CASSRIAYGTGTGANVLTF.